The rows below give T cell receptor beta chains drawn from one sample of a study of tumor T cells in aggressive B-cell lymphoma. TCRdb's copy holds only in-frame clones and misses some; the assay was immunoSEQ multiplex PCR. The table lists fewer than 2,000 clones, about 93% of them singletons. Sequenced: tumor tissue. All receptors derive from an adult with diffuse large B cell lymphoma. The CDR3 runs from the conserved cysteine through the conserved F or W. The D gene is left open where the match is weak. Not every row has a clone size; where given, it reads once, few, many or a size class.

abundance	d_gene	j_gene	v_gene	CDR3aa	CDR3nt
.	TRBD1	TRBJ1-6	TRBV6-4	CASRQGLGSPLHF	TGTGCCAGCCGACAGGGACTCGGGTCACCCCTCCACTTT
.	TRBD2	TRBJ2-1	TRBV5-5	CASSWTSGGNNEQFF	TGTGCCAGCAGTTGGACTAGCGGAGGGAACAATGAGCAGTTCTTC
.	TRBD1	TRBJ2-3	TRBV30	CAWSLITGGSSDTQYF	TGTGCCTGGAGTCTAATAACAGGGGGCTCGTCAGATACGCAGTATTTT
.	.	TRBJ2-7	TRBV6-1	CASTQGYEQYF	TGTGCCAGCACCCAGGGTTACGAGCAGTACTTC
.	TRBD1	TRBJ2-2	TRBV2	CASSSGQGANGCHRGAVF	TGTGCCAGCAGTTCCGGACAGGGGGCCAACGGGTGTCACCGGGGAGCTGTTTTT
.	TRBD1	TRBJ2-5	TRBV18	CASSLQGVQETQYF	TGTGCCAGCTCACTACAGGGGGTCCAAGAGACCCAGTACTTC
.	TRBD1	TRBJ1-5	TRBV4-2	CASSQEGTGGSQPQHF	TGTGCCAGCAGCCAAGAGGGGACAGGGGGCTCTCAGCCCCAGCATTTT
once	TRBD1	TRBJ1-5	TRBV5-1	CASSPSSPGQQPQHF	TGCGCCAGCAGCCCGTCCTCCCCGGGACAGCAGCCCCAGCATTTT
.	TRBD1	TRBJ2-5	TRBV7-6	CASSATGQSGETQYF	TGTGCCAGCAGCGCCACGGGACAGTCAGGAGAGACCCAGTACTTC
.	.	TRBJ1-1	TRBV7-2	CASSSPYTEAFF	TGTGCCAGCAGCTCCCCTTACACTGAAGCTTTCTTT
.	TRBD2	TRBJ2-2	TRBV2	CASSDPPAGVPLNTGELFF	TGTGCCAGCAGTGATCCCCCAGCGGGGGTCCCCCTAAACACCGGGGAGCTGTTTTTT
.	TRBD1	TRBJ1-4	TRBV19	CASSSPGDRENEKLFF	TGTGCCAGTAGTTCACCCGGGGACAGGGAAAATGAAAAACTGTTTTTT
once	TRBD2	TRBJ2-1	TRBV30	CAWSASTRLAGVNEQFF	TGTGCCTGGAGCGCCTCTACCCGACTAGCGGGGGTCAATGAGCAGTTCTTC
.	.	TRBJ2-2	TRBV2	CASRGLTGELFF	TGTGCCAGCAGGGGCCTAACGGGGGAGCTGTTTTTT
.	.	TRBJ2-1	TRBV27	CASSAQPRSYNEQFF	TGTGCCAGCAGTGCGCAGCCTAGGTCCTACAATGAGCAGTTCTTC
.	TRBD1	TRBJ2-7	TRBV7-9	CASSLGTGDEQYF	TGTGCCAGCAGCTTAGGCACAGGGGACGAGCAGTACTTC
.	.	TRBJ1-5	TRBV5-8	CASKPGLDSQPQHF	TGTGCCAGCAAACCGGGACTCGATAGCCAGCCCCAGCATTTT
once	.	TRBJ2-1	TRBV30	CAWSRDWARNERFF	TGTGCCTGGAGTAGGGACTGGGCGCGCAATGAGCGGTTCTTC
.	TRBD1	TRBJ2-4	TRBV11-3	CASSPRGRTGGLGNIQYF	TGTGCCAGCAGCCCTCGGGGGAGGACAGGGGGTTTGGGAAACATTCAGTACTTC
.	TRBD2	TRBJ2-3	TRBV5-1	CASRLAAVDTQYF	TGCGCCAGCAGACTAGCGGCGGTAGATACGCAGTATTTT
.	TRBD1	TRBJ2-2	TRBV11-2	CASSNPGTGSGELFF	TGTGCCAGCAGCAATCCAGGGACAGGGTCCGGGGAGCTGTTTTTT
.	.	TRBJ2-7	TRBV19	CASSISRGSYEQYF	TGTGCCAGTAGTATTTCCAGGGGCTCCTACGAGCAGTACTTC
few	TRBD1	TRBJ2-5	TRBV11-3	CASSRTGGGEETQYF	TGTGCCAGCAGCCGGACAGGGGGTGGAGAAGAGACCCAGTACTTC
.	TRBD2	TRBJ2-1	TRBV10-3	CAISVELAGASSYNEQFF	TGTGCCATCAGTGTTGAACTAGCGGGGGCTAGCTCCTACAATGAGCAGTTCTTC
.	.	TRBJ2-2	TRBV7-3	CASSLGAATGELFF	TGTGCCAGCAGCTTAGGGGCGGCCACCGGGGAGCTGTTTTTT
.	TRBD1	TRBJ1-5	TRBV6-6	CASSQTGGSNQPQHF	TGTGCCAGCAGCCAGACAGGGGGCTCCAATCAGCCCCAGCATTTT
.	.	TRBJ1-5	TRBV5-1	CASSSGAGDQPQHF	TGCGCCAGCAGCTCTGGGGCTGGAGATCAGCCCCAGCATTTT
.	.	TRBJ2-7	TRBV7-2	CASSLQGRAYEQYF	TGTGCCAGCAGCCTCCAAGGCAGGGCTTACGAGCAGTACTTC
.	.	TRBJ2-1	TRBV7-8	CASSYRGGVRLNEQFF	TGTGCCAGCAGCTACAGAGGGGGAGTCCGTCTCAATGAGCAGTTCTTC
.	.	TRBJ2-6	TRBV19	CASRHQVDSGANVLTF	TGTGCCAGTAGGCACCAGGTTGACTCTGGGGCCAACGTCCTGACTTTC
.	TRBD1	TRBJ2-3	TRBV5-1	CASSPGQGTDTQYF	TGCGCCAGCAGTCCGGGACAGGGAACAGATACGCAGTATTTT
.	.	TRBJ2-7	TRBV6-1	CASSEPPHGRDEQYF	TGTGCCAGCAGTGAACCCCCCCACGGTCGGGACGAGCAGTACTTC
.	.	TRBJ1-4	TRBV4-1	CASSQDPGSLPPEKLFF	TGCGCCAGCAGCCAAGATCCAGGGTCCTTGCCGCCCGAAAAACTGTTTTTT
once	.	TRBJ1-2	TRBV7-9	CASSSQGDYGYTF	TGTGCCAGCAGCTCCCAGGGTGACTATGGCTACACCTTC
few	.	TRBJ1-1	TRBV9	CASSDSPGGGTEAFF	TGTGCCAGCAGCGACAGCCCGGGTGGAGGGACTGAAGCTTTCTTT
.	.	TRBJ1-4	TRBV16	CASSYSATNEKLFF	TGTGCCAGCAGCTACAGTGCAACTAATGAAAAACTGTTTTTT
.	TRBD1	TRBJ1-5	TRBV19	CASSIGDRVNQPQHF	TGTGCCAGTAGTATAGGGGACAGGGTGAATCAGCCCCAGCATTTT
.	TRBD2	TRBJ2-1	TRBV19	CASTLAGAGNEQFF	TGTGCCAGTACGCTAGCGGGAGCTGGGAATGAGCAGTTCTTC
.	.	TRBJ1-5	TRBV2	CASSVRDNQPQHF	TGTGCCAGCAGTGTGAGAGACAATCAGCCCCAGCATTTT
.	.	TRBJ1-5	TRBV21-1	CASSKSQGADQPQHF	TGTGCCAGCAGCAAGTCCCAGGGGGCGGATCAGCCCCAGCATTTT
.	.	TRBJ2-1	TRBV11-3	CASSLPAGEINEQFF	TGTGCCAGCAGCTTACCCGCAGGGGAGATTAATGAGCAGTTCTTC
.	.	TRBJ1-2	TRBV4-1	CASSQEWARDYGYTF	TGCGCCAGCAGCCAAGAGTGGGCCAGGGACTATGGCTACACCTTC
.	TRBD1	TRBJ1-1	TRBV18	CASSLGTGGVGTEAFF	TGTGCCAGCTCACTCGGGACAGGGGGGGTAGGGACTGAAGCTTTCTTT
.	.	TRBJ1-5	TRBV30	CAWSGERGQPQHF	TGTGCCTGGTCAGGGGAAAGAGGTCAGCCCCAGCATTTT
.	TRBD2	TRBJ2-7	TRBV18	CASSHSGGQSSYEQYF	TGTGCCAGCTCCCACAGCGGGGGACAAAGCTCCTACGAGCAGTACTTC
.	.	TRBJ2-7	TRBV27	CASGWAGLTPVHEQYF	TGTGCCAGCGGTTGGGCGGGCCTTACCCCGGTCCACGAGCAGTACTTC
.	TRBD2	TRBJ2-3	TRBV7-2	CASAISRGGADTQYF	TGTGCCAGCGCAATAAGTCGGGGGGGGGCAGATACGCAGTATTTT
few	.	TRBJ1-2	TRBV5-6	CASSLSLASYGYTF	TGTGCCAGCAGCTTGTCTTTGGCTAGCTATGGCTACACCTTC
.	TRBD1	TRBJ2-4	TRBV6-5	CASSEQGSIQYF	TGTGCCAGCAGCGAACAGGGGTCCATTCAGTACTTC
.	.	TRBJ2-1	TRBV2	CASSAGTLNNEQFF	TGTGCCAGCAGTGCCGGGACTCTCAACAATGAGCAGTTCTTC